This TCR beta chain stems from a study of CD8 T cells in Susac syndrome. Reverse transcription used about 0.45 to 1 ug RNA and random hexamers. Multiplex PCR with immunoSEQ amplified the TCR beta CDR3 across 54 Vbeta and 13 Jbeta. TCRdb reprocessed the immunoSEQ multiplex PCR reads with MiXCR, giving one entry per CDR3 protein. The table shows some 76,000 distinct CDR3 sequences, with 90% to 95% occurring only once. This sequence was found in a human donor with multiple sclerosis. The material sequenced was CD8+ T cells from PBMCs.

The CDR3 loop reads CASSYSGGGTDTQYF. CDR3 coding DNA: TGTGCCAGCAGTTACTCTGGGGGGGGCACAGATACGCAGTATTTT. The chain carries TRBV6-5 and TRBJ2-3; TRBD2 matches 7 bases. CDR1 is MNHEY, CDR2 SVGAGI, per germline. The CDR3 is 15 residues long. Trimming took 0 bases from V and 1 from J; bases not matched to a gene: 1.